Listed here are 22 T cell receptor beta chains from one sample, sequenced in a study of blood T cell repertoires in COVID-19. The repertoire was sequenced with immunoSEQ multiplex PCR; TCRdb's copy has only in-frame clones and lacks some. The sample lists 150,000 to 200,000 clones, about 85% occurring once. Specimen: peripheral blood. The receptors come from a human donor with acute or convalescent COVID-19. The donor label of this sample is uncertain.

This clone was observed a few times. This sequence joins TRBV27 and TRBJ2-5, with TRBD1 identical over 7 bases. The CDR3 is 16 residues long. Germline CDR1 reads MNHEY; CDR2 reads SMNVEV (reference sequence). J lost 1 base, V lost 4 bases, and 9 bases had no gene match. CDR3 in DNA: TGTGCCAGCAGTTCCGCACAGGGGAGCCCCCAAGAGACCCAGTACTTC. It codes for CASSSAQGSPQETQYF.

V gene TRBV28 combines with J gene TRBJ2-5; 7 positions match TRBD1. This CDR3 spans 13 amino acids. Germline values: CDR1 MDHEN, CDR2 SYDVKM. After removal of 10 bases from V and 4 bases from J, the junction contained 9 bases not matched to a gene. For the CDR3, the DNA is TGTGCCATACCCTCGGCAGGGGGAGAGACCCAGTACTTC. Protein product: CAIPSAGGETQYF. Complete variable domain (other parts from reference TRBV28 and TRBJ2-5): DVKVTQSSRYLVKRTGEKVFLECVQDMDHENMFWYRQDPGLGLRLIYFSYDVKMKEKGDIPEGYSVSREKKERFSLILESASTNQTSMYLCAIPSAGGETQYFGPGTRLLVL.

This chain connects TRBV6-6 to TRBJ2-1; 10 nucleotides line up with TRBD2. Germline V lookup: CDR1 MNHNY, CDR2 SVGAGI (reference sequence). Germline trimming cut 8 bases from V and 4 bases from J; bases unmatched to any gene: 8. The CDR3 extends over 15 amino acids. This CDR3 is CASGTAGGQYNEQFF. CDR3 coding DNA: TGTGCCAGCGGAACAGCGGGGGGGCAGTACAATGAGCAGTTCTTC.

V usage is TRBV19 and J usage is TRBJ2-3; 9 positions match TRBD2. CDR1 is LNHDA and CDR2 is SQIVND in the germline V gene (reference sequence). CDR3 size: 19 residues. V trimming: 3 bases; J trimming: 4 bases; junction bases outside the gene matches: 17. CDR3 DNA sequence: TGTGCCAGTAGTATCGTCGTAGCGGGGGTTTCCATCATCCCAGATACGCAGTATTTT. It specifies CASSIVVAGVSIIPDTQYF.

The J gene is TRBJ1-2, the V gene TRBV5-5; no firm D call. V lost 0 bases to trimming and J lost 0 bases, with 9 bases between them. The CDR3 length is 15 residues. CDR1 and CDR2 (germline): SGHKS, YYEKEE (reference sequence). The CDR3 coding sequence is TGTGCCAGCAGCTTGGGAGGGAACCCTAACTATGGCTACACCTTC. This translates into CASSLGGNPNYGYTF. Filled out from reference TRBV5-5 and TRBJ1-2, the complete variable domain reads DAGVTQSPTHLIKTRGQQVTLRCSPISGHKSVSWYQQVLGQGPQFIFQYYEKEERGRGNFPDRFSARQFPNYSSELNVNALLLGDSALYLCASSLGGNPNYGYTFGSGTRLTVV.

This clone was found once. V usage is TRBV19 and J usage is TRBJ2-7; D possibly corresponds to TRBD1 (6 bases). V lost 6 bases to trimming and J lost 4 bases, with 16 bases between them. The CDR3 is 14 amino acids. CDR1 is LNHDA and CDR2 is SQIVND in the germline V gene (reference sequence). CDR3 nucleotides: TGTGCCAGTAGGAGAAGGGGGAGAGAGTACGAGCAGTACTTC. Its protein is CASRRRGREYEQYF.

The chain uses TRBV7-8 and TRBJ2-3; 12 bases line up with TRBD1. The V and J ends lost 4 bases and 6 bases, in that order; junction bases with no gene match: 11. Germline assignment: CDR1 SGHVS and CDR2 FQNEAQ. The CDR3 length is 17 residues. CDR3 in amino acids: CASSSTGTGGPQDTQYF. CDR3 nucleotides: TGTGCCAGCAGCTCTACCGGGACAGGGGGCCCCCAGGATACGCAGTATTTT.

A word on this clone: The sample has other DNA sequences that encode this CDR3 too. This chain links TRBV7-3 with TRBJ1-1; D gene unclear. The CDR3 has 13 residues. Germline CDR1 SGHTA, CDR2 FQGTGA. V lost 0 bases, J lost 2 bases, and 4 bases lay in between. As DNA, the CDR3 is TGTGCCAGCAGCTTAACACTAAACACTGAAGCTTTCTTT. This sequence encodes CASSLTLNTEAFF.

This CDR3 is CASSQDRANTEAFF. DNA of the CDR3: TGTGCCAGCAGCCAAGACAGGGCGAACACTGAAGCTTTCTTT. This chain uses TRBV3-1 (or the pseudogene TRBV3-2) with TRBJ1-1; a weak D match, TRBD1 (5 bases). The CDR3 is 14 amino acids. Germline V gene sequence: CDR1 LGHDT, CDR2 YNNKEL (reference sequence). The ends were cut back, 0 bases at V and 1 base at J, with 6 bases in the middle.

The J gene is TRBJ1-6, the V gene TRBV6-5; the match to TRBD1 covers 7 bases. Germline trimming cut 0 bases from V and 14 bases from J; bases unmatched to any gene: 10. Germline CDR1 is MNHEY and CDR2 is SVGAGI. This CDR3 is built from 15 residues. CDR3 in DNA: TGTGCCAGCAGTTACTCGACAGGGAGTATTTTGTCCCTCCACTTT. Its translation is CASSYSTGSILSLHF.

The genes are TRBV11-2 and TRBJ1-1; 9 bases agree with TRBD1. This CDR3 spans 14 amino acids. Germline-derived CDR1 and CDR2 are SGHAT and FQNNGV. V lost 5 bases and J lost 10; bases outside the gene matches: 11. The CDR3 DNA sequence: TGTGCCAGCAGCCCAACCGGGACAGGGAGGATAGCTTTCTTT. This encodes CASSPTGTGRIAFF.

The J gene is TRBJ1-4, the V gene TRBV7-2; 10 bases are a match to TRBD1. Germline V gene sequence: CDR1 SGHTA, CDR2 FQGNSA. With V trimmed by 5 bases and J by 0 bases, 6 bases remained unmatched. This CDR3 region has 17 residues. The CDR3 nucleotides read TGTGCCAGCAGCCCTCGACAGGGGGCAGCAACTAATGAAAAACTGTTTTTT. It translates to CASSPRQGAATNEKLFF.

J is TRBJ2-3 and V is TRBV5-1; 7 bases fit TRBD1. Germline V gives CDR1 SGHRS, CDR2 YFSETQ. The CDR3 covers 16 residues. Germline trimming cut 0 bases from V and 0 bases from J; bases unmatched to any gene: 4. CDR3 DNA: TGCGCCAGCAGCTTGGGGGACAGCCCTAGCACAGATACGCAGTATTTT. Translation: CASSLGDSPSTDTQYF.

The rearrangement joins TRBV7-6 to TRBJ1-4; TRBD1 aligns across 7 bases. The CDR3 covers 15 residues. The germline V gene encodes CDR1 SGHVS and CDR2 FNYEAQ. With V trimmed by 5 bases and J by 2 bases, 5 bases remained unmatched. The CDR3 protein is CASSLTTGTNEKLFF. The CDR3 region has the DNA TGTGCCAGCAGCCTAACGACAGGGACTAATGAAAAACTGTTTTTT.

This clone was counted a few times. The chain is built from TRBV19 and TRBJ2-7; TRBD1 matches 11 bases. Trimming took 4 bases from V and 6 from J; bases not matched to a gene: 5. Germline values: CDR1 LNHDA, CDR2 SQIVND (reference sequence). There are 14 residues in the CDR3. The CDR3 DNA reads as TGTGCCAGTAGTAACCGGGACAGGGGGAGCGAGCAGTACTTC. This codes for CASSNRDRGSEQYF.

The chain is built from TRBV19 and TRBJ2-1, with D tentatively TRBD1 (6 bases). Looked up from germline, CDR1 is LNHDA and CDR2 is SQIVND (reference sequence). V was cut by 7 bases and J by 3 bases, with 19 bases left in between. The CDR3 has 16 residues. The CDR3 coding sequence is TGTGCCAGTACAACCTATGGGGGCAGGGGCTACAATGAGCAGTTCTTC. Translated, it gives CASTTYGGRGYNEQFF.

CDR3 sequence: CAWSVGTSGFTDTQYF. CDR3 DNA: TGTGCCTGGAGTGTAGGGACTAGCGGTTTCACAGATACGCAGTATTTT. This rearrangement joins TRBV30 to TRBJ2-3; TRBD2 matches at 11 bases. Germline V gene lookup returns CDR1 GTSNPN and CDR2 SVGIG (reference sequence). The trim removed 0 bases at V and 2 bases at J, leaving 4 bases unmatched. This CDR3 spans 16 amino acids.

The chain links TRBV30 to TRBJ1-5; 7 bases fit TRBD1. With 1 base clipped from V and 6 bases from J, the junction kept 3 bases outside the gene matches. CDR1 is GTSNPN and CDR2 is SVGIG in the germline V gene (reference sequence). The CDR3 extends over 13 amino acids. The DNA of the CDR3 is TGTGCCTGGAGTGAGGGGGCTAGTCAGCCCCAGCATTTT. Its translation is CAWSEGASQPQHF.

This clone was seen only once. V is TRBV7-2 and J is TRBJ2-7; 8 positions agree with TRBD2. With 2 bases clipped from V and 7 bases from J, the junction kept 7 bases outside the gene matches. Germline CDR1 reads SGHTA; CDR2 reads FQGNSA. The length of the CDR3 is 14 residues. The CDR3 reads CASSLKRGGREQYF. CDR3 in DNA: TGTGCCAGCAGCTTAAAACGGGGGGGCAGGGAGCAGTACTTC.

This CDR3 reads CAISESTTSVADTQYF. As DNA, the CDR3 is TGTGCCATCAGTGAGTCTACAACTAGCGTGGCGGATACGCAGTATTTT. This chain joins TRBV10-3 and TRBJ2-3; 7 bases map to TRBD2. The CDR3 is made up of 16 amino acids. V gave up 0 bases and J gave up 6 bases; unmatched junction bases: 9. CDR1 and CDR2 (germline): ENHRY, SYGVKD.

This clone was seen ten or more times. This sequence joins TRBV9 and TRBJ2-2, with TRBD2 identical over 8 bases. V lost 7 bases to trimming and J lost 2 bases; unmatched junction nucleotides: 10. The CDR3 has 16 amino acids. Germline assignment: CDR1 SGDLS and CDR2 YYNGEE. Here the CDR3 DNA reads TGTGCCAGCGCCGTGAGCGGGACTAGTAACACCGGGGAGCTGTTTTTT. This encodes CASAVSGTSNTGELFF.

The chain links TRBV7-2 to TRBJ2-2; D not certain. Deletions cut 1 base from V and 4 bases from J, with 7 bases between. Germline values: CDR1 SGHTA, CDR2 FQGNSA. The CDR3 contains 14 residues. DNA of the CDR3: TGTGCCAGCAGCTTAGACAGATTCACCGGGGAGCTGTTTTTT. Translating gives CASSLDRFTGELFF.